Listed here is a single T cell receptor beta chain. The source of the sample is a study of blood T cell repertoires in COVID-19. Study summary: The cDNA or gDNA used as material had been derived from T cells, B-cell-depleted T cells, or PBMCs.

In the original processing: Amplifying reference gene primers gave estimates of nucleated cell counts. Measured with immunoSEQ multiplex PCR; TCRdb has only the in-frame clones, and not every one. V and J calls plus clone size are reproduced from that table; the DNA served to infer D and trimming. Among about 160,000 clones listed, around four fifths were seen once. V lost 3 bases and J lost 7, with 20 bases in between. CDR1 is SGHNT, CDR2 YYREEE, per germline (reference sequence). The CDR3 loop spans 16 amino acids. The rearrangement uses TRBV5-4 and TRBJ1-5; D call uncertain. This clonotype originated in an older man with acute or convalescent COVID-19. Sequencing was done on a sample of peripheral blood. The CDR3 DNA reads TGTGCCAGCAGCTCTTCTAGACGAAAACATCCCCAGCCCCAGCATTTT. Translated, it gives CASSSSRRKHPQPQHF.